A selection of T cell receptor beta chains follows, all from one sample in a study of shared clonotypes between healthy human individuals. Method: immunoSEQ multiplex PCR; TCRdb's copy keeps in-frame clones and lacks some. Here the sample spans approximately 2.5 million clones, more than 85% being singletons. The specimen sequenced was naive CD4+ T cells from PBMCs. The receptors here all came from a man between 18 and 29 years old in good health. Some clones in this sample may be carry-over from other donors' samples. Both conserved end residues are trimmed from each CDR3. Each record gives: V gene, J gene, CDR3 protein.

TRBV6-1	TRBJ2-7	ASSEGYEQY
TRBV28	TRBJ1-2	ASSLRRGPYGYT
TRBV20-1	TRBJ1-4	SASRREKLF
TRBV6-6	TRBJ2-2	ASTTLTSTGELF
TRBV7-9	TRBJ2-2	ASVPVAGVLAGELF
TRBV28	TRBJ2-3	ASSLPSGGNPDTQY
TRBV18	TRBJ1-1	ASSPAVGDTEAF
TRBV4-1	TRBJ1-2	ASSQVNSLGYT
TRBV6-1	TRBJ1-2	ASRRDLLDYGYT
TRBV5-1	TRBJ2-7	ASSLVGPNYEQY
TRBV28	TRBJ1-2	ASGLTGDYGYT
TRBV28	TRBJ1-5	ASREWQGAYSNQPQH
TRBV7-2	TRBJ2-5	ASSKPGGETQY
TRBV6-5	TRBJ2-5	ASSSLPGRGRETQY
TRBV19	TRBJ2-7	ASSISGNEQY
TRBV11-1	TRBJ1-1	ASSLEGGQSPEAF
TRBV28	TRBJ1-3	ASSLRRTGNTIY
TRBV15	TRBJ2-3	ATSREGADTQY
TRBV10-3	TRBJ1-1	AISLWGREAF
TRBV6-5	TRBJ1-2	ASSYSPPNNYGYT
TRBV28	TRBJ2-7	ASSFPLRGGTYASYEQY
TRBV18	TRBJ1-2	ASSPRQPPDYGYT
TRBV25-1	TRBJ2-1	ASSDPSSYNEQF
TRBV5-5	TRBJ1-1	ASSSGPSFDTEAF
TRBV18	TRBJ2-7	ASSLRQRDYEQY
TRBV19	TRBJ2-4	ASSPKGQLKNIQY
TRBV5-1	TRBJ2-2	ASSFNSANTGELF